These 10 T cell receptor beta chains came from one sample sequenced in a study of T cells after posttransplantation cyclophosphamide. Data came from immunoSEQ multiplex PCR; TCRdb stores just in-frame clones and leaves some out. This table holds 35,000 to 55,000 clones with no singletons; the top ten claim roughly 2.3%. Specimen: PBMCs. The receptors here all came from a man in his forties in good health, CMV-negative, and a related stem cell transplant donor.

This clone was seen ten or more times. The genes are TRBV7-9 and TRBJ1-6; maybe TRBD1 (5 bases). The CDR3 spans 16 residues. V was cut by 3 bases and J by 10 bases, with 19 bases left in between. Germline V gene data show CDR1 as SEHNR and CDR2 as FQNEAQ (reference sequence). For the CDR3, the DNA is TGTGCCAGCAGCTTCGGAGCCGGCAGGGCTTGGTCACCCCTCCACTTT. Translated, it gives CASSFGAGRAWSPLHF. The full variable domain, with the rest looked up from reference TRBV7-9 and TRBJ1-6, is DTGVSQNPRHKITKRGQNVTFRCDPISEHNRLYWYRQTLGQGPEFLTYFQNEAQLEKSRLLSDRFSAERPKGSFSTLEIQRTEQGDSAMYLCASSFGAGRAWSPLHFGNGTRLTVT.

This clone has a count of ten or more. The chain joins TRBV7-3 to TRBJ2-1; 8 positions agree with TRBD2. Germline loops: CDR1 SGHTA, CDR2 FQGTGA. This CDR3 region has 14 residues. V trimming: 5 bases; J trimming: 7 bases; junction bases outside the gene matches: 7. CDR3 DNA sequence: TGTGCCAGCAGCCCACCGGGACTAGGAAATGAGCAGTTCTTC. This codes for CASSPPGLGNEQFF.

This clone was recorded many times. The V and J genes are TRBV11-2 and TRBJ1-1, with D unresolved. CDR1 is SGHAT and CDR2 is FQNNGV in the germline V gene. The CDR3 spans 14 residues. V gave up 5 bases and J gave up 1 base, with 11 bases separating them. This chain's CDR3 is CASSSGAGNTEAFF. CDR3 DNA sequence: TGTGCCAGCAGCAGTGGTGCGGGGAACACTGAAGCTTTCTTT.

This clone was found many times. The chain combines TRBV2 with TRBJ2-2; 11 nucleotides match TRBD2. The CDR3 contains 16 residues. Germline V gene lookup returns CDR1 SNHLY and CDR2 FYNNEI. V lost 4 bases to trimming and J lost 3 bases; unmatched junction nucleotides: 4. CDR3 nucleotide sequence: TGTGCCAGCAGTGCGGTACTAGCGGGGGACACCGGGGAGCTGTTTTTT. Translation: CASSAVLAGDTGELFF.

The chain is built from TRBV2 and TRBJ1-1; D perhaps matches TRBD1 (5 bases). The CDR3 is made up of 13 amino acids. Per the germline V gene, CDR1 is SNHLY and CDR2 is FYNNEI. V was cut by 1 base and J by 9 bases, with 12 bases left in between. CDR3 loop: CASSEGGGMKAFF. As DNA, the CDR3 is TGTGCCAGCAGTGAAGGGGGGGGTATGAAAGCTTTCTTT.

This clone was seen ten or more times. This sequence joins TRBV7-9 and TRBJ2-1; 11 nucleotides agree with TRBD2. The CDR3 extends over 15 amino acids. Per the germline V gene, CDR1 is SEHNR and CDR2 is FQNEAQ (reference sequence). The V gene end was trimmed by 4 bases and the J gene end by 4 bases; junction bases not matched to a gene: 3. The CDR3 bases are TGTGCCAGCAGCTCGTTAGCGGGAGGGTACAATGAGCAGTTCTTC. Its translation is CASSSLAGGYNEQFF.

There are a few counts of this clone. A read error may explain this, as a much larger clone is one base away. This rearrangement joins TRBV4-2 to TRBJ2-1; 11 bases align to TRBD1. The germline V gene has CDR1 LGHNA and CDR2 YNFKEQ. After removal of 4 bases from V and 9 bases from J, the junction contained 5 bases not matched to a gene. CDR3 length: 14 residues. The CDR3 region is CASSRAGQGGEQFF. As DNA, the CDR3 is TGTGCCAGCAGCCGAGCGGGACAGGGGGGTGAGCAGTTCTTC.

This clone was picked up many times. The chain is built from TRBV6-5 and TRBJ1-5; the D is unclear. This CDR3 contains 15 residues. V gave up 6 bases and J gave up 0 bases, with 12 bases separating them. Germline CDR1 is MNHEY and CDR2 is SVGAGI. In DNA form, the CDR3 reads TGTGCCAGCAGACCGGAGATATATAGCAATCAGCCCCAGCATTTT. Translation: CASRPEIYSNQPQHF.

This clone has a count of ten or more. The chain couples TRBV5-4 to TRBJ2-2, with no clear D. Germline CDR1 SGHNT, CDR2 YYREEE (reference sequence). CDR3 length equals 17 residues. V lost 1 base to trimming and J lost 0 bases, with 13 bases between them. CDR3 bases: TGTGCCAGCAGCTTGAATCTTGAAGCGTCGAACACCGGGGAGCTGTTTTTT. Amino acids: CASSLNLEASNTGELFF.

This clone was picked up many times. The chain is built from TRBV27 and TRBJ1-1; perhaps TRBD1 as D (5 bases). Germline CDR1 reads MNHEY; CDR2 reads SMNVEV (reference sequence). V was clipped by 6 bases and J by 0 bases, with 14 bases between them. This CDR3 has 15 amino acids. CDR3 residues: CASSYNPGMNTEAFF. The CDR3 region has the DNA TGTGCCAGCAGCTATAATCCAGGGATGAACACTGAAGCTTTCTTT.